Below are 10 T cell receptor beta chains sequenced from a single sample in a study of blood T cell repertoires in COVID-19. TCRdb keeps only in-frame clones here, not all; method: immunoSEQ multiplex PCR. The data hold some 400,000 clones, with about 90% observed a single time. The sequencing input was peripheral blood. Receptor source: a man between 18 and 35 years old with active or convalescent COVID-19.

This chain links TRBV5-4 with TRBJ1-1, with 7 positions matching TRBD1. This CDR3 comprises 15 residues. Germline V gives CDR1 SGHNT, CDR2 YYREEE (reference sequence). Trimming at V came to 4 bases and at J to 4 bases, leaving 10 bases not matched to a gene. CDR3 sequence: CASSLATGLSTEAFF. The CDR3 coding sequence is TGTGCCAGCAGCCTAGCGACAGGGTTGAGCACTGAAGCTTTCTTT.

A single count supports this clone. The rearrangement links TRBV11-2 to TRBJ2-2; tentative D call: TRBD1 (5 bases). Germline assignment: CDR1 SGHAT and CDR2 FQNNGV. This CDR3 has 16 amino acids. The V and J ends lost 2 bases and 0 bases respectively, with 10 bases between them. The CDR3 DNA reads TGTGCCAGCAGCTTAACAGGAAGAGCGAACACCGGGGAGCTGTTTTTT. This sequence encodes CASSLTGRANTGELFF.

The chain employs TRBV11-2 and TRBJ1-6; perhaps TRBD1 as D (5 bases). Germline CDR1 is SGHAT and CDR2 is FQNNGV. The length of the CDR3 is 16 residues. The V gene lost 4 bases and the J gene lost 0 bases, with 10 bases spanning the gap. Here the CDR3 DNA reads TGTGCCAGCAGCTCCCGACAGAGCTCCTATAATTCACCCCTCCACTTT. This translates into CASSSRQSSYNSPLHF.

The chain employs TRBV27 and TRBJ1-4; D unresolved. The V gene lost 6 bases and the J gene lost 3 bases, with 11 bases spanning the gap. The germline V gene encodes CDR1 MNHEY and CDR2 SMNVEV (reference sequence). The CDR3 extends over 14 amino acids. The CDR3 DNA follows: TGTGCCAGCAGGCGGATGGGTCCTAATGAAAAACTGTTTTTT. Encoded protein: CASRRMGPNEKLFF.

The chain is built from TRBV9 and TRBJ1-1; D gene uncertain. The germline V and J ends were trimmed by 4 bases and 3 bases, with 13 bases remaining between them. CDR3 length equals 14 residues. The germline V gene has CDR1 SGDLS and CDR2 YYNGEE. CDR3 sequence (DNA): TGTGCCAGCAGCCCCCCGGGGATATACACTGAAGCTTTCTTT. Translating gives CASSPPGIYTEAFF.

The CDR3 nucleotides read TGTGCCAGCAGTGCCCCCGGGACAGGGAACTACGAGCAGTACTTC. Protein product: CASSAPGTGNYEQYF. The rearrangement uses TRBV25-1 and TRBJ2-7, with 9 bases aligning to TRBD1. The V gene's germline CDR1 is MGHDK and CDR2 SYGVNS. This CDR3 spans 15 amino acids. Trimming removed 4 bases from V and 3 bases from J; junction bases left unmatched: 7.

The V and J genes are TRBV6-6 and TRBJ1-5, with D uncertain. With 5 bases removed from V and 1 base from J, the gap between germline ends came to 18 bases. The CDR3 is made up of 17 amino acids. Germline V gives CDR1 MNHNY, CDR2 SVGAGI (reference sequence). DNA for the CDR3: TGTGCCAGCAGTCACACAAGTTCGTCACTAAGCAATCAGCCCCAGCATTTT. This sequence encodes CASSHTSSSLSNQPQHF.

J is TRBJ2-7 and V is TRBV10-2; TRBD2 aligns across 14 bases. With 6 bases clipped from V and 3 bases from J, the junction kept 4 bases outside the gene matches. This CDR3 contains 15 residues. CDR1 WSHSY and CDR2 SAAADI come from the germline V gene. The CDR3 sequence is CASRAGTSGSYEQYF. The CDR3 nucleotides are TGCGCCAGCAGGGCTGGGACTAGCGGGAGCTACGAGCAGTACTTC.

The rearrangement links TRBV9 to TRBJ1-2, with 7 bases aligning to TRBD1. Germline V CDR1 and CDR2: SGDLS, YYNGEE. J was trimmed by 5 bases and V by 4 bases; bases with no gene match: 11. The CDR3 is made up of 15 amino acids. This CDR3 reads CASSPRWDSNYGYTF. The CDR3 nucleotides are TGTGCCAGCAGCCCAAGGTGGGACAGCAATTATGGCTACACCTTC. The entire variable domain, with the rest obtained from reference TRBV9 and TRBJ1-2, is as follows: DSGVTQTPKHLITATGQRVTLRCSPRSGDLSVYWYQQSLDQGLQFLIQYYNGEERAKGNILERFSAQQFPDLHSELNLSSLELGDSALYFCASSPRWDSNYGYTFGSGTRLTVV.

The table lists this clone with a few counts. This chain joins TRBV6-5 and TRBJ1-3; TRBD1 agrees at 7 bases. Germline CDR1 MNHEY, CDR2 SVGAGI. The CDR3 sequence is 14 residues long. V dropped 7 bases and J dropped 4; count of bases not matched to a gene: 7. The CDR3 loop is CASKGALTGNTIYF. DNA for the CDR3: TGTGCCAGCAAGGGGGCACTTACGGGAAACACCATATATTTT.